The 19 T cell receptor beta chains reported below all come from one sample, sequenced in a study of cytomegalovirus exposure and HLA in healthy donors. PCR amplification relied on 60 Vbeta primers (plus 13 Jbeta primers). Sequencing used immunoSEQ multiplex PCR; TCRdb keeps in-frame clones, though not all of them. The table has some 200,000 clones, 75% to 90% seen once. Sequencing was performed on PBMCs. The receptors were sampled from a boy between 5 and 17 years old in good health and CMV-seronegative.

The count of this clone is one. The chain carries TRBV11-3 and TRBJ2-3; 8 bases align to TRBD2. The CDR3 loop spans 15 amino acids. V gave up 1 base and J gave up 1 base; unmatched junction bases: 1. Germline CDR1 and CDR2: SGHNT and YENEEA. The CDR3 region is CASSLALAGTDTQYF. In DNA, the CDR3 is TGTGCCAGCAGCTTAGCACTAGCGGGCACAGATACGCAGTATTTT. Supplemented by reference TRBV11-3 and TRBJ2-3, the full variable domain reads EAGVVQSPRYKIIEKKQPVAFWCNPISGHNTLYWYLQNLGQGPELLIRYENEEAVDDSQLPKDRFSAERLKGVDSTLKIQPAELGDSAVYLCASSLALAGTDTQYFGPGTRLTVL.

The V gene is TRBV25-1, the J gene TRBJ2-3, with 9 bases that match TRBD2. V was clipped by 0 bases and J by 6 bases; unmatched bases: 7. The CDR3 totals 16 residues. Germline lookup yields CDR1 MGHDK and CDR2 SYGVNS. The CDR3 nucleotides are TGTGCCAGCAGTGAATATTTCCAGCGGGGGGAGGATACGCAGTATTTT. It encodes CASSEYFQRGEDTQYF.

The rearrangement links TRBV5-1 to TRBJ1-1; TRBD1 might be the D (6 bases). The length of the CDR3 is 17 residues. Germline V gene lookup returns CDR1 SGHRS and CDR2 YFSETQ. Trimming left V 4 bases short and J 3 bases short, with 22 bases between. CDR3 in amino acids: CASSVPYGFEGDTEAFF. The DNA of the CDR3 is TGCGCCAGCAGCGTCCCTTACGGGTTTGAGGGGGACACTGAAGCTTTCTTT.

CDR3 nucleotide sequence: TGTGCCAGCAGGGCCGGACGGGAGAGCTCCTACGAGCAGTACTTC. Its protein is CASRAGRESSYEQYF. The rearrangement joins TRBV6-1 to TRBJ2-7, with D tentatively TRBD2 (6 bases). The V gene lost 6 bases and the J gene lost 0 bases, with 15 bases spanning the gap. CDR3 length: 15 residues. Germline assignment: CDR1 MNHNS and CDR2 SASEGT.

The chain combines TRBV6-5 with TRBJ1-6; 7 bases match TRBD1. The CDR3 runs 16 residues. Losses at the gene ends were 3 bases for V and 7 bases for J; bases not matched to a gene: 9. Germline V CDR1 and CDR2: MNHEY, SVGAGI. CDR3 bases: TGTGCCAGCAGTTATAGTACAGGGGTAGGGAATTCACCCCTCCACTTT. Translated: CASSYSTGVGNSPLHF.

This clone was seen once. The rearrangement joins TRBV7-8 to TRBJ2-1; D gene unclear. V was trimmed by 3 bases and J by 8 bases, leaving 8 bases between them. The CDR3 length is 12 residues. Germline assignment: CDR1 SGHVS and CDR2 FQNEAQ. The CDR3 sequence: CASSFTKDEQFF. The CDR3 DNA reads as TGTGCCAGCAGCTTTACTAAAGATGAGCAGTTCTTC.

The chain couples TRBV7-9 to TRBJ1-1; weak D call: TRBD1 (5 bases). Germline-derived CDR1 and CDR2 are SEHNR and FQNEAQ (reference sequence). V lost 6 bases and J lost 2, with 13 bases in between. This CDR3 contains 14 residues. Written as DNA, the CDR3 is TGTGCCAGCAGGCAGGGTCAAGGTAACACTGAAGCTTTCTTT. Translation: CASRQGQGNTEAFF.

The gene calls are TRBV2 and TRBJ2-5; D remains ambiguous. CDR1 SNHLY and CDR2 FYNNEI come from the germline V gene. Between the trimmed V and J ends, which lost 8 bases and 2 bases, there was a span of 6 bases. The CDR3 contains 11 residues. The CDR3 reads CASSVQETQYF. The CDR3 bases are TGTGCCAGCTCAGTACAAGAGACCCAGTACTTC.

The chain recombines TRBV27 with TRBJ1-5, with TRBD1 matching over 8 bases. The ends lost 6 bases at V and 6 bases at J; junction bases unmatched: 10. The length of the CDR3 is 15 residues. Per the germline V gene, CDR1 is MNHEY and CDR2 is SMNVEV (reference sequence). Here the CDR3 DNA reads TGTGCCAGCAGGGGGTCGGACAGGGTGACTCAGCCCCAGCATTTT. Its protein is CASRGSDRVTQPQHF.

V is TRBV5-1 and J is TRBJ2-3, with D tentatively TRBD1 (5 bases). The CDR3 loop spans 14 amino acids. Germline CDR1 and CDR2: SGHRS and YFSETQ. V was clipped by 3 bases and J by 2 bases, with 10 bases between them. CDR3: CASSSRQLTDTQYF. The CDR3 region has the DNA TGCGCCAGCAGCTCCCGACAGCTCACAGATACGCAGTATTTT.

The rearrangement links TRBV10-3 to TRBJ2-3; 7 nucleotides line up with TRBD1. The ends lost 4 bases at V and 1 base at J; junction bases unmatched: 5. Germline values: CDR1 ENHRY, CDR2 SYGVKD. The CDR3 consists of 15 residues. CDR3 DNA sequence: TGTGCCATCAGTGTGAAGGGGGCAGGCACAGATACGCAGTATTTT. It is translated as CAISVKGAGTDTQYF.

The rearrangement joins TRBV9 to TRBJ1-2, with 9 positions matching TRBD1. J was trimmed by 4 bases and V by 3 bases; bases with no gene match: 7. This CDR3 is built from 15 residues. CDR1 SGDLS and CDR2 YYNGEE come from the germline V gene. This CDR3 reads CASSDTGGRPYGYTF. CDR3 in DNA: TGTGCCAGCAGCGACACAGGGGGCCGCCCCTATGGCTACACCTTC.

V gene TRBV7-3 combines with J gene TRBJ1-2; tentative D call: TRBD1 (5 bases). There are 14 residues in the CDR3. Trimming took 5 bases from V and 6 from J, leaving 16 bases between them. Germline values: CDR1 SGHTA, CDR2 FQGTGA. The chain's CDR3 is CASSPGGFMNGYTF. The CDR3 DNA sequence: TGTGCCAGCAGCCCCGGGGGGTTCATGAATGGCTACACCTTC.

The CDR3 spells CASSATQTGAGGYTF. The CDR3 bases are TGTGCCAGCAGCGCGACCCAGACAGGGGCTGGTGGCTACACCTTC. J is TRBJ1-2 and V is TRBV9; the match to TRBD1 covers 8 bases. After removal of 3 bases from V and 7 bases from J, the junction contained 11 bases not matched to a gene. This CDR3 spans 15 amino acids. The germline V gene encodes CDR1 SGDLS and CDR2 YYNGEE. The variable domain in full, with the rest retrieved from reference TRBV9 and TRBJ1-2, is DSGVTQTPKHLITATGQRVTLRCSPRSGDLSVYWYQQSLDQGLQFLIQYYNGEERAKGNILERFSAQQFPDLHSELNLSSLELGDSALYFCASSATQTGAGGYTFGSGTRLTVV.

A few counts support this clone. The V gene is TRBV7-3, the J gene TRBJ2-5; tentative D call: TRBD1 (5 bases). The CDR3 consists of 13 residues. The germline V gene encodes CDR1 SGHTA and CDR2 FQGTGA. With 4 bases removed from V and 5 bases from J, the gap between germline ends came to 11 bases. The CDR3 DNA sequence: TGTGCCAGCAGCTCAGGGCCCTCGGAGACCCAGTACTTC. Protein: CASSSGPSETQYF.

The V and J genes are TRBV5-1 and TRBJ2-5, with 7 nucleotides matching TRBD1. Germline V gives CDR1 SGHRS, CDR2 YFSETQ. This CDR3 is built from 16 residues. With 2 bases clipped from V and 3 bases from J, the junction kept 10 bases outside the gene matches. The CDR3 DNA sequence: TGCGCCAGCAGCTTTCGGGTCCTAGGGACAGAAGAGACCCAGTACTTC. Encoded protein: CASSFRVLGTEETQYF.

This clone was detected once. The gene calls are TRBV19 and TRBJ2-5, with D possibly matching TRBD2 (7 bases). The end of the DNA fits TRBJ2-7 better, so the J call may be wrong. The CDR3 spans 16 residues. Germline lookup yields CDR1 LNHDA and CDR2 SQIVND (reference sequence). The CDR3 loop reads CASSIPPGGRPYEQYF. The CDR3 nucleotides read TGTGCCAGTAGTATCCCCCCGGGGGGCAGGCCGTACGAGCAGTACTTC.

The J gene is TRBJ2-7, the V gene TRBV5-4, with 8 positions matching TRBD2. The V and J ends lost 3 bases and 0 bases, in that order; junction bases with no gene match: 11. There are 17 residues in the CDR3. Germline V gene data show CDR1 as SGHNT and CDR2 as YYREEE (reference sequence). CDR3 residues: CASSSPPPSGLSYEQYF. The CDR3 coding sequence is TGTGCCAGCAGCTCCCCGCCTCCTAGCGGGCTCTCCTACGAGCAGTACTTC.

This clone has just a few counts. The chain carries TRBV29-1 and TRBJ2-2, with D possibly matching TRBD2 (5 bases). Looked up from germline, CDR1 is SQVTM and CDR2 is ANQGSEA. The V end lost 4 bases, the J end lost 4 bases, and 10 bases lay between the germline ends. The CDR3 has 13 residues. The CDR3 coding sequence is TGCAGCGTTGGAGGGTTTGGCACCGGGGAGCTGTTTTTT. Protein sequence: CSVGGFGTGELFF.